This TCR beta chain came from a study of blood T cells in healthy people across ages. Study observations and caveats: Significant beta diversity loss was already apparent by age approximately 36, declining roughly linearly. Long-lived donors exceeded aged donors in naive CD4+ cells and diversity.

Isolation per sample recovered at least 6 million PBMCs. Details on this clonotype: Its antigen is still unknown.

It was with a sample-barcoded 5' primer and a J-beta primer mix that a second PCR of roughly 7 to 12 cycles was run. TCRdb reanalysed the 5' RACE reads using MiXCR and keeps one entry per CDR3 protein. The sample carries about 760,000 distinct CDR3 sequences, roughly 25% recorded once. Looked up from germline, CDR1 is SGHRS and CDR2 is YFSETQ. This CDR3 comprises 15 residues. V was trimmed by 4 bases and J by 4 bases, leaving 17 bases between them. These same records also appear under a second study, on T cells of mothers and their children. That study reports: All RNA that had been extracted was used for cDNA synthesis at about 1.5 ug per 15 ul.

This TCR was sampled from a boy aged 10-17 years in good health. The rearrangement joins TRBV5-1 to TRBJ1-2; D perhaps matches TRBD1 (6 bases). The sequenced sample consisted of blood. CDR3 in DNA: TGCGCCAGCAGCCCCCACCACGGGGGGCCCTATGGCTACACCTTC. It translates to CASSPHHGGPYGYTF.